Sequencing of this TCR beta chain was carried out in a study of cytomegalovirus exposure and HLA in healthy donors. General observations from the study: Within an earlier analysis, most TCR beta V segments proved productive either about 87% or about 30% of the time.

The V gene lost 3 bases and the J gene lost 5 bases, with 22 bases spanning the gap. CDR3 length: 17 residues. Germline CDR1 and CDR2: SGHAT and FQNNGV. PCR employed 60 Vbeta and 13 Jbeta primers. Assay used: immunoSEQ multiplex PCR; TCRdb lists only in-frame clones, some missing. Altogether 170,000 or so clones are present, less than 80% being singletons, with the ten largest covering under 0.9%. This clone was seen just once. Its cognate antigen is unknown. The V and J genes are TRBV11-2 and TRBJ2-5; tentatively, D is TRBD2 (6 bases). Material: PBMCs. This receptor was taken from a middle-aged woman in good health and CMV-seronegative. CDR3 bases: TGTGCCAGCAGCTTCTCGTGGGCGGGGACCCCTGAGGAGACCCAGTACTTC. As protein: CASSFSWAGTPEETQYF.